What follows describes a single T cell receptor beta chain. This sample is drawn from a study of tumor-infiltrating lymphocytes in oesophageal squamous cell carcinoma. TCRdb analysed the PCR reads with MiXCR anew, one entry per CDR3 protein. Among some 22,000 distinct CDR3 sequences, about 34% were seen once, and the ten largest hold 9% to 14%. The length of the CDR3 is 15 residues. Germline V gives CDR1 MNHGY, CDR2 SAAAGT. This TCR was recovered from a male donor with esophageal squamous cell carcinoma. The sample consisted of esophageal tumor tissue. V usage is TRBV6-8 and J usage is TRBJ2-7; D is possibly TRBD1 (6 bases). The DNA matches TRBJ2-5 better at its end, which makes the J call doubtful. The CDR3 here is CASSRPTGHQETQYF. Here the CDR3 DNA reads TGTGCCAGCAGTCGTCCGACAGGACACCAAGAGACCCAGTACTTC.